This T cell receptor beta chain comes out of a study of control samples from healthy donors and cancer patients. Clones were sequenced by immunoSEQ multiplex PCR, and TCRdb holds only the in-frame ones, with some missing. The table shows about 94,000 clones, with just over 90% occurring only once. The CDR3 contains 14 residues. Germline assignment: CDR1 MNHEY and CDR2 SVGAGI. V gave up 6 bases and J gave up 0 bases, with 9 bases separating them. The source material was blood. The TCR was taken from a woman between 18 and 29 years old in good health. The chain has TRBV6-5 and TRBJ1-3, with unresolved D. CDR3 sequence: CASRPGTSGNTIYF. The CDR3 bases are TGTGCCAGCAGACCCGGTACCTCTGGAAACACCATATATTTT.